What follows are 3 T cell receptor beta chains derived from one specimen sequenced in a study of human T cells and chemical hapten exposure. Described time point: pre-sensitization, week 0. The treatment was: therapeutic diphenylcyclopropenone sensitization with weekly scalp DPC. Each CDR3 protein gets one entry after TCRdb re-called the RACE reads with MiXCR. The sample consists of tens of thousands of distinct CDR3 sequences, around 10% of them appearing once. Here the sequenced sample was whole blood, taken in connection with sensitization to the hapten diphenylcyclopropenone (DPC). All receptors come from a woman aged 40-49 years with alopecia areata. Some clones in this sample may be carry-over from other donors' samples.

The sample holds many counts of this clonotype. This sequence joins TRBV5-1 and TRBJ2-7, with a tentative D call TRBD2 (6 bases). The CDR3 is 14 amino acids. The germline V gene encodes CDR1 SGHRS and CDR2 YFSETQ. V lost 2 bases, J lost 2 bases, and 11 bases lay in between. Written as DNA, the CDR3 is TGCGCCAGCAGCTTAGCGGGCCGGGCCTACGAGCAGTACTTC. Its protein is CASSLAGRAYEQYF.

This clonotype was seen repeatedly, ten times or more. The chain is built from TRBV5-1 and TRBJ2-3; 7 positions match TRBD2. The CDR3 contains 15 residues. Per the germline V gene, CDR1 is SGHRS and CDR2 is YFSETQ. V was pared by 1 base and J by 2 bases, with 4 bases of the junction left unmatched. The CDR3 spells CASSLTGGYTDTQYF. The DNA of the CDR3 is TGCGCCAGCAGCTTGACGGGGGGTTACACAGATACGCAGTATTTT.

This clonotype was counted at least ten times. The chain uses TRBV11-2 and TRBJ1-1; D is unclear. CDR1 and CDR2 (germline): SGHAT, FQNNGV. V dropped 4 bases and J dropped 0 bases, with 12 bases sitting between them. CDR3 length: 15 amino acids. Here the CDR3 reads CASSSNAAMNTEAFF. The CDR3 DNA reads as TGTGCCAGCAGCTCTAATGCGGCCATGAACACTGAAGCTTTCTTT.